The present T cell receptor (beta chain) was sequenced within a study of cytomegalovirus exposure and HLA in healthy donors. This clone was counted a single time. The CDR3 runs 18 residues. Germline CDR1 is SGHRS and CDR2 is YFSETQ. V lost 4 bases, J lost 8 bases, and 12 bases stayed unmatched. 60 Vbeta and 13 Jbeta primers were used in PCR. The protocol was immunoSEQ multiplex PCR, while the TCRdb copy is restricted to in-frame clones and leaves out a portion. The sample yields 200,000 to 300,000 clones, over 80% seen once. The rearrangement links TRBV5-1 to TRBJ2-1; 16 bases align to TRBD2. Sequenced input: PBMCs. The sequence was obtained from a woman aged 40 to 50 in good health and CMV-seropositive. CDR3 nucleotide sequence: TGCGCCAGCAGCCATGGGACTAGCGGGAGGGCCAAATTCTATGAGCAGTTCTTC. Its translation is CASSHGTSGRAKFYEQFF.